Below, 28 T cell receptor beta chains from the same sample are listed, as sequenced in a study of cytomegalovirus exposure and HLA in healthy donors. In the PCR, 60 Vbeta and 13 Jbeta primers were used. Sequencing used immunoSEQ multiplex PCR; TCRdb keeps in-frame clones, though not all of them. The sample holds 130,000 to 150,000 clones, around 79% seen once. Sequencing was done on a sample of PBMCs. The receptors come from a man between 18 and 29 years old in good health and CMV-seronegative.

The J gene is TRBJ2-2, the V gene TRBV4-3; TRBD1 might be the D (6 bases). The germline V and J ends were trimmed by 0 bases and 1 base, with 9 bases remaining between them. CDR1 LGHNA and CDR2 YSLEER come from the germline V gene. The length of the CDR3 is 16 residues. The CDR3 is CASSQEQGWNTGELFF. CDR3 sequence (DNA): TGCGCCAGCAGCCAAGAGCAGGGGTGGAACACCGGGGAGCTGTTTTTT.

The chain combines TRBV7-8 with TRBJ1-1, with TRBD1 as a possible D gene (5 bases). Per the germline V gene, CDR1 is SGHVS and CDR2 is FQNEAQ. The CDR3 runs 14 residues. Trimming cost V 1 base and J 3 bases, with 9 bases left between them. The CDR3 DNA follows: TGTGCCAGCAGCTTAGACGCCAGGGACACTGAAGCTTTCTTT. It yields the protein CASSLDARDTEAFF. Full variable domain (outside the CDR3, taken from reference TRBV7-8 and TRBJ1-1): GAGVSQSPRYKVAKRGQDVALRCDPISGHVSLFWYQQALGQGPEFLTYFQNEAQLDKSGLPSDRFFAERPEGSVSTLKIQRTQQEDSAVYLCASSLDARDTEAFFGQGTRLTVV.

The chain uses TRBV6-4 and TRBJ1-1, with D uncertain. This CDR3 has 14 residues. Trimming stripped 6 bases from V and 0 bases from J, with 11 bases between. Germline V gene data show CDR1 as MRHNA and CDR2 as SNTAGT. Written as DNA, the CDR3 is TGTGCCAGCAGGGGCGACCTGATGAACACTGAAGCTTTCTTT. It encodes CASRGDLMNTEAFF.

This clone has more than one count but fewer than ten. V usage is TRBV4-3 and J usage is TRBJ2-2; no firm D call. The CDR3 loop spans 15 amino acids. Trimming pared 3 bases from V and 0 bases from J, leaving 8 bases between. Germline CDR1 reads LGHNA; CDR2 reads YSLEER. The CDR3, as DNA: TGCGCCAGCAGCCAGATAACACCGAACACCGGGGAGCTGTTTTTT. Translation gives CASSQITPNTGELFF.

To note about this clone: The identical CDR3 is also encoded by other nucleotide sequences in the sample. V usage is TRBV7-2 and J usage is TRBJ2-3; 9 bases match TRBD2. Germline CDR1 and CDR2: SGHTA and FQGNSA. V lost 4 bases to trimming and J lost 5 bases; unmatched junction nucleotides: 4. The CDR3 has 14 amino acids. CDR3 nucleotides: TGTGCCAGCAGCTCTAGCGGGGCGGGAGATACGCAGTATTTT. This translates into CASSSSGAGDTQYF.

This clone was seen repeatedly, ten times or more. This sequence joins TRBV7-9 and TRBJ2-7, with 10 bases that match TRBD1. Trimming removed 2 bases from V and 4 bases from J; junction bases left unmatched: 2. The CDR3 contains 14 residues. Germline-derived CDR1 and CDR2 are SEHNR and FQNEAQ (reference sequence). The CDR3 sequence: CASSLPGQGYEQYF. In DNA, the CDR3 is TGTGCCAGCAGCTTACCGGGACAGGGGTACGAGCAGTACTTC.

The chain recombines TRBV5-1 with TRBJ1-2, with D perhaps matching TRBD1 (5 bases). V was trimmed by 1 base and J by 6 bases, leaving 16 bases between them. CDR3 length: 15 amino acids. Germline V lookup: CDR1 SGHRS, CDR2 YFSETQ. Here the CDR3 DNA reads TGCGCCAGCAGCTTGTTAGCGGGGGAATGGGATGGCTACACCTTC. This gives the protein CASSLLAGEWDGYTF.

This rearrangement joins TRBV19 to TRBJ1-1; D perhaps matches TRBD1 (5 bases). Germline V gene sequence: CDR1 LNHDA, CDR2 SQIVND (reference sequence). Trimming stripped 8 bases from V and 7 bases from J, with 17 bases between. This CDR3 is built from 13 residues. Here the CDR3 DNA reads TGTGCCAGTGGACGACAGCTTTACCTTGAAGCTTTCTTT. It translates to CASGRQLYLEAFF. Drawing the rest from reference TRBV19 and TRBJ1-1, the complete variable domain is DGGITQSPKYLFRKEGQNVTLSCEQNLNHDAMYWYRQDPGQGLRLIYYSQIVNDFQKGDIAEGYSVSREKKESFPLTVTSAQKNPTAFYLCASGRQLYLEAFFGQGTRLTVV.

The chain combines TRBV6-1 with TRBJ2-6, with 7 bases matching TRBD2. Germline CDR1 reads MNHNS; CDR2 reads SASEGT. The V and J ends lost 8 bases and 4 bases, in that order; junction bases with no gene match: 8. The CDR3 covers 15 residues. The CDR3 DNA is TGTGCCAGCGATTCCGGGGGGAACGGGGCCAACGTCCTGACTTTC. Amino acids: CASDSGGNGANVLTF.

The chain is built from TRBV11-2 and TRBJ2-1, with 7 positions matching TRBD2. In germline, CDR1 is SGHAT, CDR2 FQNNGV. This CDR3 comprises 14 residues. V lost 5 bases and J lost 4; bases outside the gene matches: 5. CDR3 DNA: TGTGCCAGCAGCACAAGGACTAGTTACAATGAGCAGTTCTTC. Its protein is CASSTRTSYNEQFF.

Concerning this clone itself: The sample holds other DNA sequences that translate to the same CDR3. The rearrangement joins TRBV5-1 to TRBJ1-6; TRBD1 matches 9 bases. CDR1 and CDR2 from the germline V gene are SGHRS and YFSETQ. CDR3 size: 14 residues. V was clipped by 1 base and J by 7 bases; unmatched bases: 0. CDR3 in DNA: TGCGCCAGCAGCTTGACAGGGGGCAATTCACCCCTCCACTTT. Translating it yields CASSLTGGNSPLHF.

This clone showed up just a few times. V is TRBV6-5 and J is TRBJ1-1; possibly TRBD1 for D (6 bases). CDR1 and CDR2 from the germline V gene are MNHEY and SVGAGI. The CDR3 spans 15 residues. The V gene lost 5 bases and the J gene lost 5 bases, with 18 bases spanning the gap. CDR3 residues: CASSTRIGGRTEAFF. DNA for the CDR3: TGTGCCAGCAGTACCCGGATAGGGGGAAGGACTGAAGCTTTCTTT.

For this clone: The junction does not match germline at one end; this may be a read error. The V and J genes are TRBV6-1 and TRBJ1-4; TRBD1 might be the D (5 bases). The CDR3 is 15 residues long. Germline V gives CDR1 MNHNS, CDR2 SASEGT. In DNA form, the CDR3 reads TGTGCCAGCAGTGAATGGGGCCGGCCCAATGAAAACCTGTTTTTT. This translates into CASSEWGRPNENLFF.

For this clone: Likely a read error: the CDR3 ends without its conserved phenylalanine or tryptophan. The DNA is left out, because the CDR3 cannot be placed on it with certainty; the CDR3 is given as TCRdb lists it. The chain couples TRBV6-4 to TRBJ1-1; the table names TRBD1, a call not compared with the DNA. Germline CDR1 MRHNA, CDR2 SNTAGT. Ends included, the CDR3 has 11 residues. The CDR3 sequence: CASSDSSGRKI.

The rearrangement joins TRBV27 to TRBJ1-2, with D maybe TRBD1 (5 bases). Germline CDR1 and CDR2: MNHEY and SMNVEV (reference sequence). This CDR3 has 11 residues. Trimming cost V 5 bases and J 6 bases, with 7 bases left between them. The CDR3 sequence is CASSTGDGYTF. The CDR3 bases are TGTGCCAGCAGTACAGGCGATGGCTACACCTTC.

The J gene is TRBJ1-2, the V gene TRBV4-3; the D is unclear. The CDR3 totals 17 residues. V lost 0 bases, J lost 6 bases, and 20 bases lay in between. CDR1 is LGHNA and CDR2 is YSLEER in the germline V gene. As DNA, the CDR3 is TGCGCCAGCAGCCAAGAACCCGGACGGGAGACTAATCATGGCTACACCTTC. This gives the protein CASSQEPGRETNHGYTF.

The chain uses TRBV5-4 and TRBJ2-7; TRBD1 matches at 10 bases. This CDR3 spans 15 amino acids. V trimming: 4 bases; J trimming: 4 bases; junction bases outside the gene matches: 8. Germline V CDR1 and CDR2: SGHNT, YYREEE (reference sequence). The CDR3 is CASSRGGTGEYEQYF. The DNA of the CDR3 is TGTGCCAGCAGCCGTGGAGGGACAGGGGAGTACGAGCAGTACTTC.

Only one count was recorded for this clone. The chain carries TRBV6-5 and TRBJ1-3, with TRBD1 as a possible D gene (5 bases). This CDR3 is 15 amino acids long. Germline values: CDR1 MNHEY, CDR2 SVGAGI. The ends were cut back, 0 bases at V and 5 bases at J, with 11 bases in the middle. CDR3 sequence reads: CASSYSRQQRNTIYF. The DNA of the CDR3 is TGTGCCAGCAGTTACTCGAGACAGCAGAGAAACACCATATATTTT.

In DNA, the CDR3 is TGTGCCAGTAGTCCCGCTAACTATGGCTACACCTTC. It is translated as CASSPANYGYTF. The chain links TRBV19 to TRBJ1-2; unclear D gene. The CDR3 has 12 residues. Germline-derived CDR1 and CDR2 are LNHDA and SQIVND (reference sequence). The V and J ends lost 5 bases and 0 bases respectively, with 4 bases between them.

The chain joins TRBV7-9 to TRBJ1-2; TRBD1 might be the D (5 bases). Germline V CDR1 and CDR2: SEHNR, FQNEAQ (reference sequence). This CDR3 is built from 14 residues. V was shortened by 5 bases and J by 0 bases, with 10 bases between the two germline ends. CDR3 sequence (DNA): TGTGCCAGCAGCGCGGTACAGGCTAACTATGGCTACACCTTC. Amino acids: CASSAVQANYGYTF.

The chain carries TRBV5-8 and TRBJ2-7; perhaps TRBD1 as D (6 bases). Germline lookup yields CDR1 SGHTS and CDR2 YDEGEE. The V gene lost 3 bases and the J gene lost 3 bases, with 10 bases spanning the gap. The CDR3 totals 13 residues. CDR3 coding DNA: TGTGCCAGCAGCTCAACAGGGTACTACGAGCAGTACTTC. It codes for CASSSTGYYEQYF.

The chain uses TRBV7-6 and TRBJ2-2; D is uncertain. CDR1 and CDR2 (germline): SGHVS, FNYEAQ. Trimming stripped 5 bases from V and 2 bases from J, with 12 bases between. This CDR3 comprises 15 residues. In DNA form, the CDR3 reads TGTGCCAGCAGCGCTAAACTTTATAACACCGGGGAGCTGTTTTTT. Translated: CASSAKLYNTGELFF.

The count of this clone is one. The gene calls are TRBV10-3 and TRBJ1-2; perhaps TRBD1 as D (6 bases). The CDR3 totals 12 residues. Trimming took off 4 bases at V and 8 bases at J, with 11 bases between the two ends. Germline CDR1 and CDR2: ENHRY and SYGVKD. The CDR3 loop reads CAISVRTDGYTF. In DNA form, the CDR3 reads TGTGCCATCAGTGTGAGGACAGACGGCTACACCTTC.

J is TRBJ1-1 and V is TRBV27; TRBD1 aligns across 8 bases. The CDR3 has 17 amino acids. The V gene's germline CDR1 is MNHEY and CDR2 SMNVEV (reference sequence). J gave up 0 bases and V 5 bases, and 11 bases lay outside the gene matches. The CDR3 region has the DNA TGTGCCAGCAGTCGACAGGGGTCGACGTCGATGAACACTGAAGCTTTCTTT. Translating gives CASSRQGSTSMNTEAFF.

The chain is built from TRBV9 and TRBJ1-6; D perhaps matches TRBD1 (6 bases). Germline V gene sequence: CDR1 SGDLS, CDR2 YYNGEE. Trimming cost V 4 bases and J 6 bases, with 14 bases left between them. The CDR3 length is 15 residues. CDR3 in amino acids: CASSRTRGGNSPLHF. As DNA, the CDR3 is TGTGCCAGCAGCCGGACACGAGGGGGTAATTCACCCCTCCACTTT.

This chain uses TRBV7-9 with TRBJ2-5; unclear D gene. The CDR3 covers 11 residues. Germline assignment: CDR1 SEHNR and CDR2 FQNEAQ (reference sequence). V gave up 5 bases and J gave up 2 bases, with 3 bases separating them. The CDR3 DNA sequence: TGTGCCAGCAGCGTACAAGAGACCCAGTACTTC. This encodes CASSVQETQYF.

The rearrangement joins TRBV4-1 to TRBJ2-2; 8 bases agree with TRBD2. The V gene end was trimmed by 1 base and the J gene end by 8 bases; junction bases not matched to a gene: 9. CDR1 is MGHRA, CDR2 YSYEKL, per germline. The CDR3 extends over 16 amino acids. The CDR3 region has the DNA TGCGCCAGCAGCCAAGGGTGGAACGGGGGGGCTGGGGAGCTGTTTTTT. Protein product: CASSQGWNGGAGELFF.

The V call is TRBV11-2, the J call TRBJ2-5; 12 bases are a match to TRBD1. J lost 5 bases, V lost 3 bases, and 4 bases had no gene match. Germline CDR1 and CDR2: SGHAT and FQNNGV. The CDR3 is 15 amino acids. The DNA for the CDR3 is TGTGCCAGCAGCTTCGGGACAGGGGGCAGCGAGACCCAGTACTTC. This gives the protein CASSFGTGGSETQYF. The full variable domain, its missing parts supplied by reference TRBV11-2 and TRBJ2-5, is EAGVAQSPRYKIIEKRQSVAFWCNPISGHATLYWYQQILGQGPKLLIQFQNNGVVDDSQLPKDRFSAERLKGVDSTLKIQPAKLEDSAVYLCASSFGTGGSETQYFGPGTRLLVL.